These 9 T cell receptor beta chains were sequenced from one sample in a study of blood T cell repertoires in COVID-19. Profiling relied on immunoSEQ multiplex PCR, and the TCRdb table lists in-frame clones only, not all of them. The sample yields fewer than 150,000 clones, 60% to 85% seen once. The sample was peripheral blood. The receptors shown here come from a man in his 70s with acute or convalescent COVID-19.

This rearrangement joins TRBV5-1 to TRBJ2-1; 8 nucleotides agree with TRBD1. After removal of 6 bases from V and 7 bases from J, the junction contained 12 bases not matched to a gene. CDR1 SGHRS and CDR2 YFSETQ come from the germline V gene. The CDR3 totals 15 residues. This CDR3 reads CASTKEDRESNEQFF. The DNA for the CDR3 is TGCGCCAGCACCAAAGAGGACAGGGAGTCGAATGAGCAGTTCTTC.

In DNA form, the CDR3 reads TGTGCCAGCAGCTTAGGTCTTGGAAACACCATATATTTT. Translation gives CASSLGLGNTIYF. The chain links TRBV11-2 to TRBJ1-3, with no clear D. The germline CDR1 and CDR2 sequences are SGHAT and FQNNGV. V gave up 1 base and J gave up 3 bases, with 4 bases separating them. CDR3 size: 13 residues. The full variable domain, with the rest looked up from reference TRBV11-2 and TRBJ1-3, is EAGVAQSPRYKIIEKRQSVAFWCNPISGHATLYWYQQILGQGPKLLIQFQNNGVVDDSQLPKDRFSAERLKGVDSTLKIQPAKLEDSAVYLCASSLGLGNTIYFGEGSWLTVV.

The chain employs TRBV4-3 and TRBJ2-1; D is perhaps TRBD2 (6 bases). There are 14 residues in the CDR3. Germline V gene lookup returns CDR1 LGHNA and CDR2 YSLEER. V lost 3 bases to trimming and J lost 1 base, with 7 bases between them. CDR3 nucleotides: TGCGCCAGCAGCCATGGGGGGTCCTACAATGAGCAGTTCTTC. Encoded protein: CASSHGGSYNEQFF.

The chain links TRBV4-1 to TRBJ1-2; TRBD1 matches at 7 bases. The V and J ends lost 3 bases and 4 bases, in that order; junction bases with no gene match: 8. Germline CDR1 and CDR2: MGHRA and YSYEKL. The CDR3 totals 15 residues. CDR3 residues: CASSQGEQGPYGYTF. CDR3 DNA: TGCGCCAGCAGCCAGGGAGAACAGGGGCCCTATGGCTACACCTTC.

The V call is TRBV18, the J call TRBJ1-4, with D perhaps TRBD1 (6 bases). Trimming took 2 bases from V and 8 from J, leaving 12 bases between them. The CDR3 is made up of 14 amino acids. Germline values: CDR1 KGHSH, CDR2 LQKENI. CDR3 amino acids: CASSPAGESEKLFF. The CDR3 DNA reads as TGTGCCAGCTCACCAGCAGGGGAGTCCGAAAAACTGTTTTTT.

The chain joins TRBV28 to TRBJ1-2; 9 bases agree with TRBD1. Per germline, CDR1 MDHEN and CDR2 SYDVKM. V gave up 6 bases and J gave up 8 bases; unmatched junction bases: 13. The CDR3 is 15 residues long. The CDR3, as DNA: TGTGCCAGCAGCACCCTTACAGGGGGCGTGGAGGGCTACACCTTC. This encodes CASSTLTGGVEGYTF.

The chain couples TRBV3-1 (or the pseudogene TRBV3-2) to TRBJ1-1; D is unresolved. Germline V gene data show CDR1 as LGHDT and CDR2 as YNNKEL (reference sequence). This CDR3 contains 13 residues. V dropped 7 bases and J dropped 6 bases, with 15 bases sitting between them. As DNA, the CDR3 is TGTGCCAGCACCACATACGGGGTCCCTGAAGCTTTCTTT. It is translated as CASTTYGVPEAFF.

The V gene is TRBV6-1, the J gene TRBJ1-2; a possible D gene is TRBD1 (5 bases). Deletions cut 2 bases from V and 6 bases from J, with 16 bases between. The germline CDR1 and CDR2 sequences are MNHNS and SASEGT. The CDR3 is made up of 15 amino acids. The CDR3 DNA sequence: TGTGCCAGCAGTGAATCTAGAGCAGGGAGGAATGGCTACACCTTC. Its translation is CASSESRAGRNGYTF.

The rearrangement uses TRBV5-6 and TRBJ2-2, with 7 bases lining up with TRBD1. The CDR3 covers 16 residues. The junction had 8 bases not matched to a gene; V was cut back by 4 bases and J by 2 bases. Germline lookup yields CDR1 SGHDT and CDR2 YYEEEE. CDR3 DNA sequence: TGTGCCAGCAGCATAAGCCGGGACAGTAACACCGGGGAGCTGTTTTTT. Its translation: CASSISRDSNTGELFF.